A selection of T cell receptor beta chains follows, all from one sample in a study of blood T cell repertoires in COVID-19. The data were produced by immunoSEQ multiplex PCR, yet TCRdb's version contains in-frame clones alone and is incomplete. Of 200,000 to 300,000 clones in the sample, approximately 88% were seen once. The sequenced sample consisted of PBMCs or T cells enriched from blood (not recorded which). The receptor set was obtained from a middle-aged woman with acute COVID-19. The CDR3 runs from the conserved cysteine through the conserved F or W. The D gene is left open where the match is weak. Not every row has a clone size; where given, it reads once, few, many or a size class.

V,J,size,D,CDR3,DNA
TRBV4-3,TRBJ2-1,NA,TRBD2,CASNMDVLMTSPPFF,TGCGCCAGCAATATGGACGTTCTGATGACTAGCCCTCCATTCTTC
TRBV11-2,TRBJ1-2,few,NA,CASTPLGAGGYTF,TGTGCCAGCACCCCCTTAGGGGCGGGGGGCTACACCTTC
TRBV30,TRBJ1-1,once,NA,CAWASRWREQAFF,TGTGCCTGGGCTAGCCGATGGAGGGAACAAGCTTTCTTT
TRBV6-6,TRBJ1-5,NA,NA,CAALGAGNQPQHF,TGTGCCGCCCTGGGGGCAGGGAATCAGCCCCAGCATTTT
TRBV7-2,TRBJ1-1,NA,TRBD1,CASSFTGTENTEAFF,TGTGCCAGCAGCTTCACCGGGACAGAGAACACTGAAGCTTTCTTT
TRBV15,TRBJ1-1,many,TRBD1,CATSRMDRTEAFF,TGTGCCACCAGCAGGATGGACAGGACTGAAGCTTTCTTT
TRBV27,TRBJ1-5,NA,TRBD1,CASKGGQGQGNQPQHF,TGTGCCAGCAAAGGGGGGCAGGGACAGGGAAATCAGCCCCAGCATTTT
TRBV5-5,TRBJ2-2,NA,NA,CASSLGQETGELFF,TGTGCCAGCAGCTTGGGACAGGAGACCGGGGAGCTGTTTTTT
TRBV15,TRBJ1-1,NA,TRBD1,CATSEDHRQGFF,TGTGCCACCAGCGAAGACCACCGACAGGGTTTCTTT
TRBV6-2/TRBV6-3,TRBJ1-1,NA,NA,CASSHGGTRIEAFF,TGTGCCAGCAGTCACGGGGGGACAAGAATTGAAGCTTTCTTT
TRBV24-1,TRBJ2-3,NA,NA,CATSDRTAGSTDTQYF,TGTGCCACCAGTGATAGGACAGCTGGTAGCACAGATACGCAGTATTTT
TRBV7-9,TRBJ1-2,NA,TRBD1,CASSGTGQGDGYTF,TGTGCCAGCAGCGGGACGGGACAGGGCGACGGCTACACCTTC
TRBV24-1,TRBJ2-2,NA,TRBD1,CATSGGQGNTGELFF,TGTGCCACCAGTGGGGGACAGGGGAACACCGGGGAGCTGTTTTTT
TRBV6-2/TRBV6-3,TRBJ1-2,NA,TRBD1,CASSQDRGAYGYTF,TGTGCCAGCAGCCAGGACAGGGGAGCCTATGGCTACACCTTC
TRBV12-3/TRBV12-4,TRBJ1-6,NA,NA,CASSREGSPLHF,TGTGCCAGCAGCCGGGAGGGCTCACCCCTCCACTTT
TRBV19,TRBJ1-5,once,NA,CASSGHPAGQPQHF,TGTGCCAGTAGCGGACACCCGGCAGGTCAGCCCCAGCATTTT
TRBV18,TRBJ1-2,NA,NA,CASSLSQGSYGYTF,TGTGCCAGCTCACTCAGCCAGGGTAGCTATGGCTACACCTTC
TRBV2,TRBJ2-1,NA,TRBD1,CASSRDRRNNEQFF,TGTGCCAGCAGTAGGGACAGGAGAAACAATGAGCAGTTCTTC
TRBV7-7,TRBJ2-2,NA,TRBD2,CASSFGLAGGITGELFF,TGTGCTAGCAGCTTCGGACTAGCGGGAGGAATCACCGGGGAGCTGTTTTTT
TRBV3-1/TRBV3-2,TRBJ2-5,NA,TRBD2,CASSQEAGLETQYF,TGTGCCAGCAGCCAAGAAGCGGGACTGGAGACCCAGTACTTC
TRBV3-1/TRBV3-2,TRBJ2-5,NA,TRBD2,CASSKGTSYRETQYF,TGTGCCAGCAGCAAAGGGACTAGCTACCGAGAGACCCAGTACTTC
TRBV5-1,TRBJ2-7,NA,TRBD2,CASSLVGLADEQYF,TGCGCCAGCAGCTTGGTGGGACTAGCCGACGAGCAGTACTTC
TRBV30,TRBJ2-5,NA,TRBD2,CAWSEKRGQETQYF,TGTGCCTGGAGTGAGAAGCGGGGCCAAGAGACCCAGTACTTC
TRBV11-2,TRBJ2-7,NA,NA,CASSASLGRRDGEQYF,TGTGCCAGCAGCGCTTCTCTTGGACGGAGGGATGGCGAGCAGTACTTC
TRBV5-1,TRBJ2-7,NA,TRBD1,CASSLGTGGSYEQYF,TGCGCCAGCAGCTTGGGGACAGGGGGATCCTACGAGCAGTACTTC
TRBV5-1,TRBJ2-3,NA,TRBD2,CASSPGLAGPGGDTQYF,TGCGCCAGCAGCCCGGGACTAGCGGGACCCGGAGGAGATACGCAGTATTTT
TRBV7-6,TRBJ2-6,NA,TRBD1,CASGRGQGTSGANVLTF,TGTGCCAGCGGACGTGGACAGGGCACCTCTGGGGCCAACGTCCTGACTTTC
TRBV6-1,TRBJ1-1,few,NA,CASSEIRDTEAFF,TGTGCCAGCAGTGAAATCAGGGACACTGAAGCTTTCTTT
TRBV7-8,TRBJ1-2,NA,NA,CASSPVQGQRDGYTF,TGTGCCAGCAGCCCCGTCCAGGGACAAAGGGATGGCTACACCTTC
TRBV4-1,TRBJ2-1,NA,NA,CASSPPQGSHYNEQFF,TGCGCCAGCAGCCCACCCCAGGGATCCCACTACAATGAGCAGTTCTTC
TRBV11-2,TRBJ1-2,few,NA,CASSLDPGGGDYGYTF,TGTGCCAGCAGCTTAGACCCCGGGGGGGGAGACTATGGCTACACCTTC
TRBV3-1/TRBV3-2,TRBJ1-1,once,TRBD1,CASSQIGTGAEAFF,TGTGCCAGCAGCCAGATCGGGACAGGGGCTGAAGCTTTCTTT
TRBV11-3,TRBJ1-5,NA,NA,CASSFGNNQPQHF,TGTGCCAGCAGCTTCGGGAACAATCAGCCCCAGCATTTT
TRBV29-1,TRBJ1-1,once,NA,CSVLGHLANTEAFF,TGCAGCGTGCTCGGACATCTTGCAAACACTGAAGCTTTCTTT
TRBV7-2,TRBJ2-7,NA,TRBD2,CASSRTSLSSYEQYF,TGTGCCAGCAGTAGGACTAGCTTGAGCTCCTACGAGCAGTACTTC
TRBV5-6,TRBJ2-2,NA,NA,CASSPTENTGELFF,TGTGCCAGCAGCCCGACAGAAAACACCGGGGAGCTGTTTTTT
TRBV9,TRBJ2-7,NA,TRBD1,CASSVAPGQAYEQYF,TGTGCCAGCAGCGTAGCTCCGGGACAGGCCTACGAGCAGTACTTC
TRBV6-2/TRBV6-3,TRBJ2-2,few,NA,CASSRGNTGELFF,TGTGCCAGCAGTCGGGGTAACACCGGGGAGCTGTTTTTT
TRBV13,TRBJ2-3,NA,TRBD2,CASSWTSGGTDTQYF,TGTGCCAGCAGCTGGACTAGCGGGGGGACAGATACGCAGTATTTT
TRBV18,TRBJ1-5,NA,NA,CASSPQGGNQPQHF,TGTGCCAGCTCACCCCAGGGTGGGAATCAGCCCCAGCATTTT
TRBV7-2,TRBJ2-2,NA,TRBD1,CASSLNRGLTGELFF,TGTGCCAGCAGCTTGAACAGGGGGCTGACGGGGGAGCTGTTTTTT
TRBV2,TRBJ1-5,NA,TRBD1,CASRTGGDQPQHF,TGTGCCAGCAGGACAGGGGGCGATCAGCCCCAGCATTTT
TRBV9,TRBJ2-1,NA,TRBD2,CASSPRIATSGSHEQFF,TGTGCCAGCAGCCCTCGAATAGCGACTAGCGGGTCACATGAGCAGTTCTTC
TRBV18,TRBJ1-3,NA,NA,CASSPRELTGTGNTIYF,TGTGCCAGCTCACCACGAGAGTTGACAGGAACTGGAAACACCATATATTTT
TRBV19,TRBJ2-3,NA,TRBD2,CASSIGAGGSTDTQYF,TGTGCCAGTAGTATAGGGGCGGGGGGAAGCACAGATACGCAGTATTTT
TRBV11-3,TRBJ2-1,NA,TRBD2,CASSLTRTSGNEQFF,TGTGCCAGCAGCTTAACCCGGACTAGCGGCAATGAGCAGTTCTTC
TRBV4-3,TRBJ1-2,NA,NA,CASSQDLRGGYGYTF,TGCGCCAGCAGCCAAGATCTAAGGGGCGGCTATGGCTACACCTTC
TRBV7-2,TRBJ1-6,few,TRBD1,CASSRMTGNNNSPLHF,TGTGCCAGCAGCCGGATGACAGGGAACAACAATTCACCCCTCCACTTT
TRBV30,TRBJ1-2,once,NA,CAWSAQIHVGYTF,TGTGCCTGGAGTGCACAGATCCATGTAGGCTACACCTTC
TRBV29-1,TRBJ1-1,NA,NA,CSAAWREDTEAFF,TGCAGCGCGGCTTGGAGGGAGGACACTGAAGCTTTCTTT
TRBV6-4,TRBJ1-5,NA,NA,CASSDSIAITLRNRANNQPQHF,TGTGCCAGCAGTGACTCGATTGCGATCACACTGCGCAACAGGGCGAACAATCAGCCCCAGCATTTT
TRBV6-2/TRBV6-3,TRBJ2-1,NA,NA,CASSDTGYNEQFF,TGTGCCAGCAGCGATACAGGGTACAATGAGCAGTTCTTC
TRBV7-9,TRBJ2-7,once,NA,CASRPGGTSFEQYF,TGTGCCAGCAGACCAGGGGGGACTTCTTTCGAGCAGTACTTC
TRBV24-1,TRBJ2-5,NA,TRBD2,CATSDSGLAGETQYF,TGTGCCACCAGTGATTCTGGACTAGCGGGCGAGACCCAGTACTTC
TRBV14,TRBJ2-5,NA,TRBD2,CASSPRGALSGTQYF,TGTGCCAGCAGCCCGCGGGGGGCCCTCAGTGGGACCCAGTACTTC